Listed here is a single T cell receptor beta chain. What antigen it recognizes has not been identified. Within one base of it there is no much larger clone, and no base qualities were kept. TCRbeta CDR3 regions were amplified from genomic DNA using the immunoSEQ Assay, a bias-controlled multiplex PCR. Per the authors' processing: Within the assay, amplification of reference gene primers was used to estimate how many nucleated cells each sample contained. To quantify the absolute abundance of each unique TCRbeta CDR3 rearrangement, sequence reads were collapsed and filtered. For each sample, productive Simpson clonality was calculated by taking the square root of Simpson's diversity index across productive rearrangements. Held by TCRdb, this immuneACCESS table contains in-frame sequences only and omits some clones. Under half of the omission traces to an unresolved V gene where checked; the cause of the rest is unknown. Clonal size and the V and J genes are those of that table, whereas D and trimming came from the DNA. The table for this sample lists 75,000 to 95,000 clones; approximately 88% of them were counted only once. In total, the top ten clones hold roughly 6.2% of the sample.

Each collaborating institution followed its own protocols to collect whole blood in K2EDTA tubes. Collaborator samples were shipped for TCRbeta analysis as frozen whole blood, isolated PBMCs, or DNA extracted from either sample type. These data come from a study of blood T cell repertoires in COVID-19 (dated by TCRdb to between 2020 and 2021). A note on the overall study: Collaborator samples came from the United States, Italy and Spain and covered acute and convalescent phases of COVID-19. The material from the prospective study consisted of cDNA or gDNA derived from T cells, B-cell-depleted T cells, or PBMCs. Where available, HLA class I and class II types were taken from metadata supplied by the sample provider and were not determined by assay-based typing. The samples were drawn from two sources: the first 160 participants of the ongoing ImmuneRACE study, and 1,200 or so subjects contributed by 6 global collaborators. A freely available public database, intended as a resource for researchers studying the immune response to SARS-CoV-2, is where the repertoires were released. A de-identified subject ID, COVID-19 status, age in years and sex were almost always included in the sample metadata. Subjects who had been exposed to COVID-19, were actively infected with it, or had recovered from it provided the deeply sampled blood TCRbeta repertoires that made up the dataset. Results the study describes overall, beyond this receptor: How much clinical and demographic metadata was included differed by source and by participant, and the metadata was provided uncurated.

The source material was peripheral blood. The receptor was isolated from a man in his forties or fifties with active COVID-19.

The CDR3: CASSPGTGLDTQYF. The DNA sequence reads TGCGCCAGCAGCCCCGGGACAGGGCTAGATACGCAGTATTTT. The chain is made from TRBV5-1 and TRBJ2-3; 9 nucleotides in the junction match TRBD1. CDR1 SGHRS and CDR2 YFSETQ were looked up in the germline V gene. Trimming removed 4 bases from V and 5 bases from J; the gene matches leave 5 bases unexplained. The CDR3 covers 14 residues, taking in both the cysteine and the phenylalanine. The sequence is cut down to CDR3 DNA, 42 bases in frame from base 1.